Below are 3 T cell receptor beta chains sequenced from a single sample in a study of T cells in Graves' hyperthyroidism and ophthalmopathy. The source material, RNA transcripts, was used to amplify TCR beta CDR3 regions. HTBI primers were used for first-round RT-PCR of the TCR CDR3. Via MiXCR, TCRdb re-called the multiplex PCR reads, giving one row per CDR3 protein. The sample has hundreds of thousands of distinct CDR3 sequences, about 14% seen once; the top ten hold around an eighth. Material for sequencing was blood. All receptors come from a woman aged 45 to 65 with Graves' ophthalmopathy.

The chain carries TRBV5-1 and TRBJ2-2; possibly TRBD1 or TRBD2 for D (6 bases each). V lost 6 bases to trimming and J lost 6 bases, with 21 bases between them. The CDR3 is 16 amino acids. Germline V gene sequence: CDR1 SGHRS, CDR2 YFSETQ. CDR3 amino acids: CASNPRGAPEAGELFF. The CDR3 DNA reads as TGCGCCAGCAACCCGAGGGGGGCCCCGGAGGCCGGGGAGCTGTTTTTT.

This clonotype was seen many times. The chain carries TRBV20-1 and TRBJ2-1; D is possibly TRBD1 (5 bases). V lost 2 bases and J lost 8, with 13 bases in between. This CDR3 has 13 amino acids. Per germline, CDR1 DFQATT and CDR2 SNEGSKA (reference sequence). The CDR3 nucleotides are TGCAGTGCTAGACAGGGTGGGTTGTATGAGCAGTTCTTC. Translated, it gives CSARQGGLYEQFF.

This clonotype was picked up many times. The CDR3 DNA is TGTGCCAGCAGTTTTAGGGGGGCAGGGGGCTATGGCTACACCTTC. Residues: CASSFRGAGGYGYTF. This chain connects TRBV28 to TRBJ1-2; 7 bases agree with TRBD1. Germline values: CDR1 MDHEN, CDR2 SYDVKM. Losses at the gene ends were 3 bases for V and 4 bases for J; bases not matched to a gene: 8. The CDR3 runs 15 residues.